The T cell receptor beta chain under discussion was sequenced for a study of shared clonotypes between healthy human individuals. The naive CD8 subset, CD45RO-negative cells positively selected for CCR7, excluded terminally differentiated effector memory CD45RA+ cells. Study-level findings and limits: An effect of sequencing depth on clonotype sharing among donors was expected. Large sequencing depth failed to make sorted-subset sequencing complete, rarefaction showed.

In regard to this clone: Its antigen is not identified.

The table came from immunoSEQ multiplex PCR; TCRdb's copy has only in-frame clones and leaves some out. The table has a few million clones, 93% seen once. Sequenced: naive CD8+ T cells from PBMCs. This TCR came from a man younger than 35 in good health. Some clones in this sample may be carry-over from other donors' samples.

The CDR3: CASSLSTSGLDEQFF. The CDR3, as DNA: TGTGCCAGCAGCTTATCCACTAGCGGACTCGATGAGCAGTTCTTC. This chain links TRBV7-6 with TRBJ2-1; 8 bases line up with TRBD2. V shed 2 bases and J 8 bases; nucleotides not matched to a gene: 8. The CDR3 sequence is 15 residues long. The germline V gene has CDR1 SGHVS and CDR2 FNYEAQ.